This TCR beta chain was recovered during a study of T cells in Graves' hyperthyroidism and ophthalmopathy. Overall study findings and caveats: Ophthalmopathy cases were set apart from stable hyperthyroidism by a 13 V-J model. Ophthalmopathy was model-predicted a median roughly 6.2 months pre-onset.

The study based diagnoses on clinical symptoms, serum thyroxine and TRAb, thyroid ultrasound and orbital computed tomography. RNA transcripts yielded amplified TCR beta CDR3 regions. HTBI primers drove first-round RT-PCR of the TCR CDR3. TCRdb analysed the multiplex PCR reads with MiXCR anew, one entry per CDR3 protein. Of over 650,000 distinct CDR3 sequences listed, just under 45% are singletons. This clonotype was counted many times. Antigen unknown. Material for sequencing was peripheral blood or thyroid tissue (not recorded which). The TCR comes from an adult man with Graves' disease, either hyperthyroidism or ophthalmopathy (not recorded which).

The CDR3 here is CASSHAGSGANVLTF. Written as DNA, the CDR3 is TGTGCCAGCAGCCACGCAGGATCTGGGGCCAACGTCCTGACTTTC. The V and J genes are TRBV14 and TRBJ2-6; D remains unclear. Germline CDR1 and CDR2: SGHDN and FVKESK. V lost 3 bases and J 1 base, leaving 7 bases between the germline ends. This CDR3 spans 15 amino acids.